The 17 T cell receptor beta chains below all came from one sample that was sequenced in a study of cytomegalovirus exposure and HLA in healthy donors. PCR primers comprised 60 Vbeta and 13 Jbeta primers. Using immunoSEQ multiplex PCR, the repertoire was profiled, and TCRdb retains in-frame clones only, with some absent. The sample lists approximately 190,000 clones; 81% were seen once. The sample consisted of PBMCs. The receptor source for this set is a man between 45 and 60 years old in good health and CMV-seronegative.

CDR3 in amino acids: CAISPRGGADTQYF. Here the CDR3 DNA reads TGTGCCATCAGCCCCAGGGGAGGGGCAGATACGCAGTATTTT. The chain links TRBV10-3 to TRBJ2-3, with a tentative D call TRBD2 (7 bases). Looked up from germline, CDR1 is ENHRY and CDR2 is SYGVKD. This CDR3 region has 14 residues. Deletions cut 6 bases from V and 4 bases from J, with 14 bases between.

This clone appeared a single time. The V call is TRBV9, the J call TRBJ2-2; D is possibly TRBD1 (6 bases). Germline loops: CDR1 SGDLS, CDR2 YYNGEE. The V gene lost 0 bases and the J gene lost 6 bases, with 12 bases spanning the gap. This CDR3 has 15 amino acids. CDR3 protein: CASSVDVGGAGELFF. CDR3 nucleotide sequence: TGTGCCAGCAGCGTAGATGTAGGGGGAGCCGGGGAGCTGTTTTTT. Using reference TRBV9 and TRBJ2-2 for the parts outside the CDR3, the full variable domain is DSGVTQTPKHLITATGQRVTLRCSPRSGDLSVYWYQQSLDQGLQFLIQYYNGEERAKGNILERFSAQQFPDLHSELNLSSLELGDSALYFCASSVDVGGAGELFFGEGSRLTVL.

V and J are TRBV19 and TRBJ2-2; a weak D match, TRBD1 (6 bases). V lost 6 bases, J lost 0 bases, and 11 bases lay in between. The CDR3 length is 15 residues. Germline assignment: CDR1 LNHDA and CDR2 SQIVND (reference sequence). DNA for the CDR3: TGTGCCAGTAGATGGGGGCTATCGAACACCGGGGAGCTGTTTTTT. This codes for CASRWGLSNTGELFF.

The CDR3 sequence is CAWSPGAYEQYF. The CDR3 region has the DNA TGTGCCTGGAGCCCCGGGGCCTACGAGCAGTACTTC. The chain links TRBV30 to TRBJ2-7; the D gene is possibly TRBD2 (5 bases). Germline assignment: CDR1 GTSNPN and CDR2 SVGIG (reference sequence). V gave up 3 bases and J gave up 2 bases, with 8 bases separating them. The CDR3 contains 12 residues.

As concerns this clone: The junction shows a germline mismatch at one end, possibly a read error. This chain connects TRBV7-9 to TRBJ2-7; TRBD1 aligns across 7 bases. The CDR3 length is 15 residues. Germline values: CDR1 SEHNR, CDR2 FQNEAQ (reference sequence). CDR3 bases: TGTTCCAGCAGCATGAATGACAGGGCCGGACTTGGGCAGTACTTC. Its translation: CSSSMNDRAGLGQYF.

The J gene is TRBJ2-7, the V gene TRBV4-1; D is possibly TRBD2 (7 bases). Germline V gene sequence: CDR1 MGHRA, CDR2 YSYEKL. The CDR3 length is 18 residues. V was shortened by 0 bases and J by 0 bases, with 18 bases between the two germline ends. CDR3 protein: CASSQDLAGAIVSYEQYF. Written as DNA, the CDR3 is TGCGCCAGCAGCCAAGATCTCGCGGGGGCCATAGTCTCCTACGAGCAGTACTTC.

The CDR3 loop is CAWIQAEAFF. As DNA, the CDR3 is TGTGCCTGGATACAGGCTGAAGCTTTCTTT. The chain is built from TRBV30 and TRBJ1-1; D might be TRBD1 (5 bases). CDR1 and CDR2 from the germline V gene are GTSNPN and SVGIG (reference sequence). The CDR3 covers 10 residues. Trimming removed 4 bases at V and 6 bases at J, with 6 bases between.

This clone was picked up one time. An end of the junction differs from the germline gene, which may be a read error. The V gene is TRBV7-2, the J gene TRBJ1-2; D is possibly TRBD1 (6 bases). Germline loops: CDR1 SGHTA, CDR2 FQGNSA. The CDR3 is 12 amino acids. The CDR3 sequence is CTAGEGFHGYTF. As DNA, the CDR3 is TGCACTGCAGGGGAAGGTTTTCATGGCTACACCTTC.

V is TRBV29-1 and J is TRBJ2-4, with D tentatively TRBD1 (5 bases). Germline CDR1 and CDR2: SQVTM and ANQGSEA. The V and J ends lost 4 bases and 5 bases respectively, with 12 bases between them. The CDR3 consists of 13 residues. In nucleotides, the CDR3 is TGCAGCGTTGGGGGCCGCCTTGAAAACATTCAGTACTTC. Protein: CSVGGRLENIQYF.

In its sample, this clone was seen once. The genes are TRBV10-3 and TRBJ1-2; 7 bases are shared with TRBD1. The V gene's germline CDR1 is ENHRY and CDR2 SYGVKD. CDR3 length: 13 amino acids. V shed 8 bases, J shed 6 bases, and the junction held 9 bases outside the gene matches. The chain's CDR3 is CAIQQGLQDGYTF. CDR3 coding DNA: TGTGCCATCCAACAGGGGTTACAAGATGGCTACACCTTC.

This clone was observed a handful of times. The sample has other DNA sequences that encode this CDR3 too. This chain links TRBV7-2 with TRBJ2-3, with D perhaps matching TRBD2 (6 bases). Germline lookup yields CDR1 SGHTA and CDR2 FQGNSA. Trimming removed 4 bases at V and 0 bases at J, with 11 bases between. The CDR3 has 15 residues. The CDR3 DNA is TGTGCCAGCAGCTCGGACTACTTGAGCACAGATACGCAGTATTTT. Protein: CASSSDYLSTDTQYF.

The rearrangement uses TRBV6-1 and TRBJ2-6; 7 bases fit TRBD2. From germline, CDR1 is MNHNS and CDR2 SASEGT. The CDR3 extends over 19 amino acids. The V segment lost 4 bases and the J segment 1 base; nucleotides outside the gene matches: 13. CDR3 protein: CASSVLTGGTISGANVLTF. In DNA, the CDR3 is TGTGCCAGCAGTGTCCTCACGGGGGGTACAATTTCTGGGGCCAACGTCCTGACTTTC.

The chain combines TRBV10-3 with TRBJ2-3, with D possibly being TRBD1 (5 bases). The germline V gene encodes CDR1 ENHRY and CDR2 SYGVKD. V was trimmed by 6 bases and J by 4 bases, leaving 23 bases between them. The CDR3 contains 17 residues. The CDR3 DNA reads as TGTGCCATCAGAGTCAGCGTTGGGGCGAAGGTCGCAGATACGCAGTATTTT. This encodes CAIRVSVGAKVADTQYF.

This clone has only one observation. The chain couples TRBV7-9 to TRBJ1-2, with D possibly matching TRBD1 (6 bases). CDR1 is SEHNR and CDR2 is FQNEAQ in the germline V gene (reference sequence). CDR3 length equals 14 residues. The germline V and J ends were trimmed by 5 bases and 7 bases, with 17 bases remaining between them. The CDR3 here is CASSQTGWESGYTF. CDR3 coding DNA: TGTGCCAGCAGCCAAACAGGGTGGGAGAGTGGCTACACCTTC.

The rearrangement joins TRBV19 to TRBJ1-2; unclear D gene. Between the trimmed V and J ends, which lost 0 bases and 8 bases, there was a span of 16 bases. Germline loops: CDR1 LNHDA, CDR2 SQIVND (reference sequence). The CDR3 is made up of 15 amino acids. CDR3 DNA sequence: TGTGCCAGTAGTATAGATCAATCCGGGTCTAGCGGCTACACCTTC. It yields the protein CASSIDQSGSSGYTF. Variable domain in full (rest from reference TRBV19 and TRBJ1-2): DGGITQSPKYLFRKEGQNVTLSCEQNLNHDAMYWYRQDPGQGLRLIYYSQIVNDFQKGDIAEGYSVSREKKESFPLTVTSAQKNPTAFYLCASSIDQSGSSGYTFGSGTRLTVV.

The gene calls are TRBV7-2 and TRBJ2-5; TRBD2 matches at 11 bases. V lost 5 bases to trimming and J lost 5 bases; unmatched junction nucleotides: 7. The CDR3 length is 15 residues. CDR1 and CDR2 from the germline V gene are SGHTA and FQGNSA. CDR3 sequence reads: CASSDSGGAWETQYF. As DNA, the CDR3 is TGTGCCAGCAGCGATAGCGGGGGGGCCTGGGAGACCCAGTACTTC. Drawing the rest from reference TRBV7-2 and TRBJ2-5, the complete variable domain is GAGVSQSPSNKVTEKGKDVELRCDPISGHTALYWYRQSLGQGLEFLIYFQGNSAPDKSGLPSDRFSAERTGGSVSTLTIQRTQQEDSAVYLCASSDSGGAWETQYFGPGTRLLVL.

The V gene is TRBV5-3, the J gene TRBJ2-7, with TRBD2 matching 8 bases. TRBV5-3 is an open reading frame, and its role is uncertain. The CDR3 is 14 residues long. Germline trimming cut 3 bases from V and 2 bases from J; bases unmatched to any gene: 4. In nucleotides, the CDR3 is TGTGCCAGAAGCTCCGGGACTAGAACCTACGAGCAGTACTTC. Translated, it gives CARSSGTRTYEQYF.